The 13 T cell receptor beta chains presented below share a single source sample, sequenced in a study of Graves' ophthalmopathy and Graves' hyperthyroidism. Amplification targeted the TCR beta CDR3 regions, with RNA transcripts as the source material. HTBI primers were used in a first-round RT-PCR, which preceded a second-round multiplex PCR. One entry per CDR3 protein results from TCRdb running MiXCR on the multiplex PCR reads. The sample consists of some 1.1 million distinct CDR3 sequences, about 36% of them appearing once. Material: peripheral blood or thyroid tissue (not recorded which). All receptors derive from an adult man with Graves' hyperthyroidism.

This clonotype was observed at least ten times. This chain joins TRBV6-5 and TRBJ1-1, with D hard to call. The ends were cut back, 5 bases at V and 4 bases at J, with 5 bases in the middle. Germline CDR1 reads MNHEY; CDR2 reads SVGAGI. The CDR3 runs to 11 residues. CDR3: CASSARTEAFF. The CDR3 DNA reads as TGTGCCAGCAGTGCCCGCACTGAAGCTTTCTTT.

This clonotype has just a few counts. The chain employs TRBV9 and TRBJ2-7; 9 bases are a match to TRBD2. V gave up 0 bases and J gave up 7 bases; unmatched junction bases: 8. Per germline, CDR1 SGDLS and CDR2 YYNGEE. The CDR3 has 15 residues. CDR3 nucleotide sequence: TGTGCCAGCAGCGTAGATGGGCGGGAGGGCGAGGAGCAGTACTTC. Amino acids: CASSVDGREGEEQYF.

V usage is TRBV2 and J usage is TRBJ2-7; TRBD1 matches 11 bases. Trimming cost V 6 bases and J 3 bases; bases outside gene matches: 7. Germline CDR1 SNHLY, CDR2 FYNNEI. This CDR3 spans 15 amino acids. CDR3 coding DNA: TGTGCCAGCAGGCCCGGGACAGGGGGATACTACGAGCAGTACTTC. It translates to CASRPGTGGYYEQYF.

In regard to this clonotype: Being one base from a much bigger clone, this may be a read error. The chain employs TRBV20-1 and TRBJ1-1; D unclear. Germline lookup yields CDR1 DFQATT and CDR2 SNEGSKA (reference sequence). V dropped 1 base and J dropped 6 bases, with 12 bases sitting between them. This CDR3 region has 13 residues. The CDR3 bases are TGCAGTGCTAGAGGGCCCCTTGAGGCTGAAGCTTTCTTT. Its protein is CSARGPLEAEAFF.

This clonotype appeared many times. The J gene is TRBJ2-7, the V gene TRBV29-1; no reliable D call. The V gene's germline CDR1 is SQVTM and CDR2 ANQGSEA. V gave up 1 base and J gave up 0 bases, with 10 bases separating them. The CDR3 loop spans 14 amino acids. The CDR3 DNA is TGCAGCGTTGAAGGGACGGAAAGCTCCTACGAGCAGTACTTC. Its translation is CSVEGTESSYEQYF.

This clonotype was detected only a few times. V is TRBV10-2 and J is TRBJ1-2; D possibly corresponds to TRBD1 (5 bases). This CDR3 comprises 14 residues. V was pared by 7 bases and J by 5 bases, with 17 bases between. CDR1 and CDR2 from the germline V gene are WSHSY and SAAADI. In DNA form, the CDR3 reads TGCGCCAGCACTCAGACGAGGGGATCTTATGGCTACACCTTC. Protein: CASTQTRGSYGYTF.

This clonotype was seen at least ten times. The chain recombines TRBV9 with TRBJ2-5; the D gene is possibly TRBD1 (5 bases). Germline assignment: CDR1 SGDLS and CDR2 YYNGEE. The germline V and J ends were trimmed by 0 bases and 4 bases, with 13 bases remaining between them. CDR3 size: 15 residues. For the CDR3, the DNA is TGTGCCAGCAGCGTAGACACAGGTGTGGGAGAGACCCAGTACTTC. This codes for CASSVDTGVGETQYF.

This clonotype has a handful of counts. One junction end disagrees with the germline gene, perhaps due to a read error. V usage is TRBV6-2 or TRBV6-3 and J usage is TRBJ2-5, with a weak D call TRBD1 (6 bases). From germline, CDR1 is MNHEY and CDR2 SVGEGT. This CDR3 contains 15 residues. CDR3 sequence reads: CASRLLDSHQEAQYF. CDR3 nucleotides: TGTGCCAGCAGACTCCTGGACAGCCACCAAGAGGCCCAGTACTTC.

This clonotype was seen repeatedly, ten times or more. The chain uses TRBV5-1 and TRBJ2-7, with 11 bases lining up with TRBD2. The CDR3 runs 16 residues. Germline CDR1 SGHRS, CDR2 YFSETQ. Trimming cost V 3 bases and J 6 bases; bases outside gene matches: 11. In DNA form, the CDR3 reads TGCGCCAGCAGCTCCGGACTAGCGGGCGGGTCAGTCGAGCAGTACTTC. This gives the protein CASSSGLAGGSVEQYF.

This clonotype was seen only a few times. Since a much larger clone is just one base distant, this may be a read error. This rearrangement joins TRBV5-1 to TRBJ1-2, with D unresolved. CDR3 size: 13 residues. The V and J ends lost 0 bases and 8 bases respectively, with 11 bases between them. Germline lookup yields CDR1 SGHRS and CDR2 YFSETQ. The CDR3 DNA is TGCGCCAGCAGCTTGGAGGTATATGAGGGCTACACCTTC. Its protein product is CASSLEVYEGYTF.

This sequence joins TRBV29-1 and TRBJ2-6; TRBD2 agrees at 11 bases. The germline gives CDR1 SQVTM, CDR2 ANQGSEA. J was trimmed by 0 bases and V by 7 bases; bases with no gene match: 17. The CDR3 contains 20 residues. CDR3 sequence (DNA): TGCAGCGCTGAGGGACTAGCGGCCCACGAGCAGTACTCTGGGGCCAACGTCCTGACTTTC. It encodes CSAEGLAAHEQYSGANVLTF. Full variable domain (missing parts from reference TRBV29-1 and TRBJ2-6): SAVISQKPSRDICQRGTSLTIQCQVDSQVTMMFWYRQQPGQSLTLIATANQGSEATYESGFVIDKFPISRPNLTFSTLTVSNMSPEDSSIYLCSAEGLAAHEQYSGANVLTFGAGSRLTVL.

This clonotype was found many times. CDR3 nucleotides: TGCAGTGCTAGAGGGGGGGCGGGACGTGGCTACACCTTC. Its translation is CSARGGAGRGYTF. The V gene is TRBV20-1, the J gene TRBJ1-2, with D possibly matching TRBD1 (6 bases). V gave up 1 base and J gave up 7 bases, with 13 bases separating them. The CDR3 runs 13 residues. CDR1 and CDR2 (germline): DFQATT, SNEGSKA (reference sequence).

The chain combines TRBV20-1 with TRBJ1-1; possibly TRBD1 for D (5 bases). CDR1 is DFQATT and CDR2 is SNEGSKA in the germline V gene (reference sequence). CDR3 length: 16 amino acids. V gave up 0 bases and J gave up 5 bases, with 19 bases separating them. The CDR3 DNA follows: TGCAGTGCTAGAGATCGTAGCGGACGCGGGGGAACTGAAGCTTTCTTT. Translation: CSARDRSGRGGTEAFF.